What follows are 2 T cell receptor beta chains derived from one specimen sequenced in a study of T cell changes during pregnancy in multiple sclerosis. Profiling relied on immunoSEQ multiplex PCR, and the TCRdb table lists in-frame clones only, not all of them. In the table there are about 72,000 clones, around 92% of which are singletons. This sample comprised peripheral blood, obtained in the third trimester of pregnancy. These receptors came from a female donor in good health, enrolled as a control in a pregnancy study.

V usage is TRBV4-2 and J usage is TRBJ2-1; TRBD1 agrees at 7 bases. Germline CDR1 LGHNA, CDR2 YNFKEQ. Germline trimming cut 0 bases from V and 4 bases from J; bases unmatched to any gene: 12. This CDR3 comprises 18 residues. The CDR3 DNA follows: TGTGCCAGCAGCCAAGAAGTTCTGAGGGGGCCGGGATACAATGAGCAGTTCTTC. This sequence encodes CASSQEVLRGPGYNEQFF.

The V and J genes are TRBV6-5 and TRBJ1-4; 11 bases line up with TRBD1. After removal of 4 bases from V and 3 bases from J, the junction contained 4 bases not matched to a gene. Germline assignment: CDR1 MNHEY and CDR2 SVGAGI. This CDR3 comprises 16 residues. CDR3 sequence reads: CASSFGQGASNEKLFF. The CDR3 nucleotides are TGTGCCAGCAGTTTCGGACAGGGGGCTTCTAATGAAAAACTGTTTTTT.